What follows describes a single TCR beta chain. Its target antigen remains unknown. Within one base of it there is no much larger clone, and no base qualities were kept. The data are from a study of blood T cell repertoires in COVID-19 (dated by TCRdb to the early 2020s). Broadly, across the study: Samples from collaborators originated in the United States, Italy and Spain and spanned both the acute and convalescent phases of COVID-19. The material from the prospective study consisted of cDNA or gDNA derived from T cells, B-cell-depleted T cells, or PBMCs. Samples were obtained from the ongoing ImmuneRACE study (first 160 participants) and from 1,200 or so subjects provided by 6 global collaborators. Where available, HLA class I and class II types were taken from metadata supplied by the sample provider and were not determined by assay-based typing. Nearly every sample came with metadata listing a de-identified subject ID, COVID-19 status, age in years and sex. Subjects who had been exposed to COVID-19, were actively infected with it, or had recovered from it provided the deeply sampled blood TCRbeta repertoires that made up the dataset. A freely available public database, intended as a resource for researchers studying the immune response to SARS-CoV-2, is where the repertoires were released.

Samples from volunteer blood donors who had recovered from COVID-19 were contributed by a second Seattle source. Each collaborating institution followed its own protocols to collect whole blood in K2EDTA tubes. For TCRbeta analysis, collaborators shipped samples in one of three forms: frozen whole blood, isolated PBMCs, or DNA extracted from either of those sample types. The CDR3, cysteine through phenylalanine, is 14 amino acids long. This entry keeps only the CDR3 DNA: 42 bases, framed from base 1. Germline trimming amounts to 5 bases on V and 12 bases on J, with 12 as the count of junction bases outside the gene matches. The germline V gene specifies KGHDR as CDR1 and SFDVKD as CDR2. On the study overall, not on this receptor specifically: The amount of clinical and demographic metadata varied by source and participant and was provided uncurated.

TCRbeta CDR3 regions were amplified from genomic DNA using the immunoSEQ Assay, a bias-controlled multiplex PCR. The authors' pipeline ran thus. Within the assay, amplification of reference gene primers was used to estimate how many nucleated cells each sample contained. To quantify the absolute abundance of each unique TCRbeta CDR3 rearrangement, sequence reads were collapsed and filtered. For each sample, productive Simpson clonality was calculated by taking the square root of Simpson's diversity index across productive rearrangements. Here the immuneACCESS table is served through TCRdb, limited to in-frame sequences with V and J called. Missing clones are a known gap in these copies; in checked studies unresolved V genes cover under half, and the rest lacks a known reason. D and trimming come from the DNA, and the V and J calls and clone size come from that table. The sample includes around 200,000 clones, with 87% observed a single time. The top ten constitute more than 10% of the sample.

This TCR was recovered from a woman aged 18 to 35 who had recovered from COVID-19. The rearranged chain carries TRBV24-1 and TRBJ2-1; TRBD2 agrees with 7 junctional bases. Sequencing was performed on peripheral blood. CDR3 protein: CATSVGGSGVGQFF. The DNA sequence is as follows: TGTGCCACCAGTGTGGGGGGGTCCGGTGTGGGGCAGTTCTTC.